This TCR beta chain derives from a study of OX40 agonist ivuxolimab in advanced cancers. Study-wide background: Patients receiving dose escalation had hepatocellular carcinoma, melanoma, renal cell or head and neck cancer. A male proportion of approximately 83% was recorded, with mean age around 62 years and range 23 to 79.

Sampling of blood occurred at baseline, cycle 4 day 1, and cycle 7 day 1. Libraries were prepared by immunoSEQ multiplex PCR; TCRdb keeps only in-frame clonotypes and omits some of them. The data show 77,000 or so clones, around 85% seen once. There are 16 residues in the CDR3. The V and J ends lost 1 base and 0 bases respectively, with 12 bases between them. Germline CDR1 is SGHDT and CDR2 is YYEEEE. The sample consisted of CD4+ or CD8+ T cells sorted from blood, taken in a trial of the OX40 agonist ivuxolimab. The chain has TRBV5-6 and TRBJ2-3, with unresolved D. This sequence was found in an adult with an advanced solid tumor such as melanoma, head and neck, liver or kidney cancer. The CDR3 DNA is TGTGCCAGCAGCTTGCTAATATCTGGTAGCACAGATACGCAGTATTTT. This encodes CASSLLISGSTDTQYF.